These 22 T cell receptor beta chains came from one sample sequenced in a study of blood T cell repertoires in COVID-19. Profiled with immunoSEQ multiplex PCR; TCRdb holds only in-frame clones, not every one. The sample lists about 330,000 clones; 88% were seen once. Material for sequencing was peripheral blood. These receptors were collected from a woman aged 50 to 65 with active or convalescent COVID-19.

This clone showed up just once. This chain joins TRBV15 and TRBJ2-6; 10 bases match TRBD1. The germline CDR1 and CDR2 sequences are LNHNV and YYDKDF (reference sequence). This CDR3 has 20 amino acids. The J segment lost 1 base and the V segment lost 0 bases, leaving 9 bases of the junction unmatched. For the CDR3, the DNA is TGTGCCACCAGCAGAGATCGAAAGACAGGGGGCTGGTCTGGGGCCAACGTCCTGACTTTC. It translates to CATSRDRKTGGWSGANVLTF. Full variable domain (rest looked up from reference TRBV15 and TRBJ2-6): DAMVIQNPRYQVTQFGKPVTLSCSQTLNHNVMYWYQQKSSQAPKLLFHYYDKDFNNEADTPDNFQSRRPNTSFCFLDIRSPGLGDTAMYLCATSRDRKTGGWSGANVLTFGAGSRLTVL.

V and J are TRBV4-1 and TRBJ1-3; TRBD1 might be the D (6 bases). The CDR3 is 13 residues long. Trimming stripped 4 bases from V and 8 bases from J, with 12 bases between. Germline-derived CDR1 and CDR2 are MGHRA and YSYEKL. The CDR3 sequence: CASSPSGVHTIYF. The CDR3 region has the DNA TGCGCCAGCAGCCCGTCAGGGGTCCACACCATATATTTT.

The chain couples TRBV7-3 to TRBJ2-3; D ambiguous. The ends were cut back, 4 bases at V and 2 bases at J, with 4 bases in the middle. The CDR3 length is 12 residues. Germline V lookup: CDR1 SGHTA, CDR2 FQGTGA. The CDR3 sequence: CASSSYTDTQYF. In DNA form, the CDR3 reads TGTGCCAGCAGCTCCTACACAGATACGCAGTATTTT.

The J gene is TRBJ2-7, the V gene TRBV6-4, with 9 bases matching TRBD1. Germline V gene sequence: CDR1 MRHNA, CDR2 SNTAGT. The CDR3 has 13 residues. CDR3 in DNA: TGTTCGTGGGACAGGGTTTACTCCTACGAGCAGTACTTC. Its protein product is CSWDRVYSYEQYF.

This chain joins TRBV10-3 and TRBJ2-1, with D possibly matching TRBD2 (6 bases). The CDR3 covers 15 residues. Per the germline V gene, CDR1 is ENHRY and CDR2 is SYGVKD. Trimming took off 4 bases at V and 0 bases at J, with 10 bases between the two ends. CDR3 in amino acids: CAISVSGSSYNEQFF. In DNA, the CDR3 is TGTGCCATCAGTGTTAGCGGAAGCTCCTACAATGAGCAGTTCTTC.

V usage is TRBV7-9 and J usage is TRBJ1-1; D remains ambiguous. Germline loops: CDR1 SEHNR, CDR2 FQNEAQ (reference sequence). V lost 11 bases, J lost 5 bases, and 15 bases lay in between. CDR3 length: 12 residues. Written as DNA, the CDR3 is TGTGCCTCACAGTGGCTCACGACTGAAGCTTTCTTT. It yields the protein CASQWLTTEAFF.

This clone was picked up a small number of times. J is TRBJ1-6 and V is TRBV11-2, with a weak D call TRBD1 (6 bases). Germline CDR1 reads SGHAT; CDR2 reads FQNNGV. The CDR3 consists of 16 residues. Trimming pared 4 bases from V and 6 bases from J, leaving 16 bases between. The CDR3 region has the DNA TGTGCCAGCAGCTCACGGGGGGGGCAGGGTAATTCACCCCTCCACTTT. Translated: CASSSRGGQGNSPLHF.

The rearrangement uses TRBV30 and TRBJ2-1; D is perhaps TRBD2 (5 bases). The germline V gene encodes CDR1 GTSNPN and CDR2 SVGIG (reference sequence). Trimming cost V 2 bases and J 6 bases, with 14 bases left between them. The CDR3 contains 14 residues. This chain's CDR3 is CAWSTWTPVNEQFF. For the CDR3, the DNA is TGTGCCTGGAGTACCTGGACTCCAGTCAATGAGCAGTTCTTC.

The chain recombines TRBV5-4 with TRBJ2-1; 9 positions agree with TRBD1. The V and J ends lost 4 bases and 1 base, in that order; junction bases with no gene match: 6. This CDR3 has 16 residues. The germline gives CDR1 SGHNT, CDR2 YYREEE (reference sequence). The CDR3 region has the DNA TGTGCCAGCAGCATAAAGACAGGGGGTTCCTACAATGAGCAGTTCTTC. Encoded protein: CASSIKTGGSYNEQFF.

The chain recombines TRBV9 with TRBJ2-1; possibly TRBD2 for D (7 bases). CDR3 size: 15 residues. V lost 2 bases and J lost 2, with 11 bases in between. The germline gives CDR1 SGDLS, CDR2 YYNGEE. The CDR3 DNA reads TGTGCCAGCAGCGTCCGGGGGGCCCCCTACAATGAGCAGTTCTTC. Translating gives CASSVRGAPYNEQFF.

The chain has TRBV27 and TRBJ2-1; the D is unclear. The CDR3 has 15 residues. CDR1 and CDR2 from the germline V gene are MNHEY and SMNVEV (reference sequence). The V end lost 8 bases, the J end lost 1 base, and 15 bases lay between the germline ends. The CDR3 is CASSLALNSYNEQFF. In nucleotides, the CDR3 is TGTGCCAGCTCCTTAGCCCTAAATTCCTACAATGAGCAGTTCTTC.

V and J are TRBV10-3 and TRBJ1-4, with 8 bases fitting TRBD1. The germline CDR1 and CDR2 sequences are ENHRY and SYGVKD. This CDR3 comprises 13 residues. J lost 5 bases, V lost 10 bases, and 6 bases had no gene match. The CDR3 region has the DNA TGTGCCAGTGCAGGGGGCGCGAATGAAAAACTGTTTTTT. Protein product: CASAGGANEKLFF.

This clone was counted a few times. The V gene is TRBV24-1, the J gene TRBJ2-2, with TRBD1 matching over 8 bases. Germline lookup yields CDR1 KGHDR and CDR2 SFDVKD. After removal of 5 bases from V and 6 bases from J, the junction contained 13 bases not matched to a gene. The CDR3 covers 17 residues. CDR3 bases: TGTGCCACCAGTGGGTTTCCCGGGACAGGATCGTCCGGGGAGCTGTTTTTT. Translation: CATSGFPGTGSSGELFF.

The V and J genes are TRBV30 and TRBJ2-5; TRBD2 aligns across 10 bases. This CDR3 region has 14 residues. CDR1 GTSNPN and CDR2 SVGIG come from the germline V gene (reference sequence). V was pared by 0 bases and J by 4 bases, with 2 bases of the junction left unmatched. The CDR3, as DNA: TGTGCCTGGAGTGTAGCGGGGGGGGTAGAGACCCAGTACTTC. It is translated as CAWSVAGGVETQYF. The whole variable domain, filled in from reference TRBV30 and TRBJ2-5, reads SQTIHQWPATLVQPVGSPLSLECTVEGTSNPNLYWYRQAAGRGLQLLFYSVGIGQISSEVPQNLSASRPQDRQFILSSKKLLLSDSGFYLCAWSVAGGVETQYFGPGTRLLVL.

The rearrangement links TRBV2 to TRBJ2-5, with D possibly being TRBD2 (5 bases). The CDR3 length is 11 residues. The germline CDR1 and CDR2 sequences are SNHLY and FYNNEI. V dropped 7 bases and J dropped 5 bases, with 8 bases sitting between them. CDR3 bases: TGTGCCAGCAAAGCGGAGGAGACCCAGTACTTC. Amino acid sequence: CASKAEETQYF.

The chain combines TRBV6-6 with TRBJ1-1; tentatively, D is TRBD1 (6 bases). The V end was cut by 0 bases, the J end by 6 bases, with 14 bases between. CDR3 length: 15 residues. Looked up from germline, CDR1 is MNHNY and CDR2 is SVGAGI (reference sequence). Written as DNA, the CDR3 is TGTGCCAGCAGTTACTCAGCAGGGGATGGGGCTGAAGCTTTCTTT. This gives the protein CASSYSAGDGAEAFF.

V gene TRBV3-1 (or the pseudogene TRBV3-2) combines with J gene TRBJ2-7; D perhaps matches TRBD1 (6 bases). V dropped 5 bases and J dropped 1 base, with 6 bases sitting between them. CDR3 length: 12 amino acids. Germline lookup yields CDR1 LGHDT and CDR2 YNNKEL (reference sequence). The CDR3 spells CASSTGSYEQYF. The CDR3 nucleotides read TGTGCCAGCAGCACAGGGTCCTACGAGCAGTACTTC.

The chain couples TRBV29-1 to TRBJ2-5; possible D gene TRBD1, 6 bases. This CDR3 has 12 amino acids. Germline-derived CDR1 and CDR2 are SQVTM and ANQGSEA. Trimming took 6 bases from V and 1 from J, leaving 9 bases between them. The CDR3 DNA reads as TGCAGCGTCGTGACAGGCCAAGAGACCCAGTACTTC. Translated: CSVVTGQETQYF.

V gene TRBV12-3 or TRBV12-4 combines with J gene TRBJ1-2; TRBD1 is a possible D gene (5 bases). This CDR3 has 12 amino acids. V lost 2 bases, J lost 5 bases, and 6 bases lay in between. In DNA, the CDR3 is TGTGCCAGCAGTTTAACAGGATATGGCTACACCTTC. Its protein is CASSLTGYGYTF.

The CDR3 reads CASSQQEGQGGELFF. The DNA for the CDR3 is TGCGCCAGCAGCCAACAGGAGGGGCAAGGCGGGGAGCTGTTTTTT. The V call is TRBV4-3, the J call TRBJ2-2, with D possibly TRBD2 on 6 matching bases. V shed 2 bases and J shed 7 bases, with 14 bases lying between them. Per germline, CDR1 LGHNA and CDR2 YSLEER. The length of the CDR3 is 15 residues.

With regard to this clone: The junction differs from germline at one of its ends, possibly a read error. This sequence joins TRBV3-1 (or the pseudogene TRBV3-2) and TRBJ2-3; TRBD2 is a possible D gene (6 bases). Per the germline V gene, CDR1 is LGHDT and CDR2 is YNNKEL (reference sequence). The CDR3 consists of 15 residues. The CDR3 nucleotides are TGTGCCAGCAGCCAAGCTTTAACTAGCAGAGATACGCAGTATTTT. Translated: CASSQALTSRDTQYF.

The V and J genes are TRBV14 and TRBJ2-2; 7 bases are a match to TRBD1. Per germline, CDR1 SGHDN and CDR2 FVKESK. This CDR3 region has 16 residues. Trimming removed 4 bases from V and 1 base from J; junction bases left unmatched: 6. The CDR3 DNA follows: TGTGCCAGCAGCCCTCGACAGGGATTGAACACCGGGGAGCTGTTTTTT. It codes for CASSPRQGLNTGELFF.